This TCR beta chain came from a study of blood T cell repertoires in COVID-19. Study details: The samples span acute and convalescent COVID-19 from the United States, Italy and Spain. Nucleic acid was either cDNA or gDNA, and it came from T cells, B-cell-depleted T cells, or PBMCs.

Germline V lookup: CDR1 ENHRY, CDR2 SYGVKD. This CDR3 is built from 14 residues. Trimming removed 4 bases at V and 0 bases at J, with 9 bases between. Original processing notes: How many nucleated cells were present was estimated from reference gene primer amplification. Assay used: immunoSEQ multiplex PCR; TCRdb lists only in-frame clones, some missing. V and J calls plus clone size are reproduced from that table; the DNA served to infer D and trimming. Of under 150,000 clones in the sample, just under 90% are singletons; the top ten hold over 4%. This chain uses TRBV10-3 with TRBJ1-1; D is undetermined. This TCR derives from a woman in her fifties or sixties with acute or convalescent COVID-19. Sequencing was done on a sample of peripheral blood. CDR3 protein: CAISGETMNTEAFF. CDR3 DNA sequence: TGTGCCATCAGTGGGGAGACCATGAACACTGAAGCTTTCTTT.